This TCR beta chain is from a study of blood T cell repertoires in COVID-19. Study-wide background: Acute-phase and convalescent COVID-19 samples originated in the United States, Italy and Spain. From T cells, B-cell-depleted T cells, or PBMCs came the material, which was cDNA or gDNA.

The germline CDR1 and CDR2 sequences are LNHDA and SQIVND (reference sequence). V lost 9 bases to trimming and J lost 3 bases, with 18 bases between them. This CDR3 has 15 amino acids. Original processing notes: Estimation of nucleated cell counts was performed using reference gene primer amplification. The protocol was immunoSEQ multiplex PCR, while the TCRdb copy is restricted to in-frame clones and leaves out a portion. The V and J calls and clone size were taken over from that table, and D and trimming were inferred from the DNA. This table holds over 55,000 clones, 80% to 85% found once. The sequencing sample was made of peripheral blood. The receptor was isolated from a man aged 45-65 years with active COVID-19. The V gene is TRBV19, the J gene TRBJ2-1, with D tentatively TRBD2 (6 bases). CDR3 in amino acids: CASNPGGTLYNEQFF. CDR3 DNA sequence: TGTGCCAGCAACCCCGGGGGAACCCTCTACAATGAGCAGTTCTTC.